The following is a TCR beta chain sequence with its context. The PCR had 60 Vbeta and 13 Jbeta primers. Only in-frame clones appear in the TCRdb table, and some are missing; sequencing was by immunoSEQ multiplex PCR. This sample's clone table lists 180,000 or so clones. The sample originates from a study of cytomegalovirus exposure and HLA in healthy donors. Study-wide background: Genotyping showed roughly 76% of over 350 donors falling in the Caucasian-associated ancestry cluster.

The CDR3 contains 16 residues. V shed 1 base and J shed 6 bases, with 16 bases lying between them. CDR1 is SGHDN, CDR2 FVKESK, per germline. This clonotype originated in a boy younger than 18 in good health and CMV-seronegative. V usage is TRBV14 and J usage is TRBJ1-3; D possibly corresponds to TRBD1 (6 bases). The sequencing input was PBMCs. The DNA of the CDR3 is TGTGCCAGCAGCCAAGTATGGGGGCTGGGTGAAAACACCATATATTTT. Translating gives CASSQVWGLGENTIYF. The whole variable domain, remainder taken from reference TRBV14 and TRBJ1-3, is EAGVTQFPSHSVIEKGQTVTLRCDPISGHDNLYWYRRVMGKEIKFLLHFVKESKQDESGMPNNRFLAERTGGTYSTLKVQPAELEDSGVYFCASSQVWGLGENTIYFGEGSWLTVV.